The 26 T cell receptor beta chains below all came from one sample that was sequenced in a study of cytomegalovirus exposure and HLA in healthy donors (dated by TCRdb to the late 2010s). The library was obtained by the immunoSEQ multiplex PCR assay. For the multiplex PCR, a mixture combining 60 forward primers for TCR Vbeta segments and 13 reverse primers for TCR Jbeta segments was used. Entries here come from immuneACCESS through TCRdb and include only in-frame sequences with V and J called. Some clones fail to appear in such tables; in the studies checked, an unresolved V gene covers under half of the shortfall, and the cause of the remainder is unknown. The sample contains 150,000 to 200,000 clones, approximately 86% of them found a single time. The ten largest make up around 1.5% of the sample. The specimen was PBMCs. The receptors here all came from a woman aged 18 to 35 in good health and CMV-seronegative.

The chain joins TRBV29-1 to TRBJ1-2; D remains ambiguous. V dropped 4 bases and J dropped 8 bases, with 17 bases sitting between them. The CDR3 length is 13 residues. Germline CDR1 is SQVTM and CDR2 is ANQGSEA. The CDR3 region is CSVVEDSSHGYTF. The DNA for the CDR3 is TGCAGCGTTGTTGAAGATTCGAGCCACGGCTACACCTTC.

The chain uses TRBV7-2 and TRBJ2-2, with unresolved D. This CDR3 region has 16 residues. V was trimmed by 1 base and J by 1 base, leaving 10 bases between them. The germline V gene encodes CDR1 SGHTA and CDR2 FQGNSA. In DNA form, the CDR3 reads TGTGCCAGCAGCTTAGGTGTCAGGAAGAACACCGGGGAGCTGTTTTTT. This translates into CASSLGVRKNTGELFF.

This clone has only one observation. The J gene is TRBJ2-1, the V gene TRBV6-4; 9 bases map to TRBD1. The CDR3 is made up of 15 amino acids. The germline V gene encodes CDR1 MRHNA and CDR2 SNTAGT. With V trimmed by 0 bases and J by 6 bases, 3 bases remained unmatched. CDR3 amino acids: CASSDSGQGINEQFF. The CDR3 DNA is TGTGCCAGCAGTGACTCGGGACAGGGTATCAATGAGCAGTTCTTC.

This clone has a single count. The gene calls are TRBV10-3 and TRBJ1-6; 7 bases are a match to TRBD1. The CDR3 is 14 amino acids. The germline V gene encodes CDR1 ENHRY and CDR2 SYGVKD. Trimming removed 5 bases from V and 9 bases from J; junction bases left unmatched: 7. The CDR3 region has the DNA TGTGCCATCAGTTTGGGACAGAGGGGTTCACCCCTCCACTTT. Residues: CAISLGQRGSPLHF.

This rearrangement joins TRBV6-5 to TRBJ1-5; D remains unclear. Germline V gene lookup returns CDR1 MNHEY and CDR2 SVGAGI. Between the trimmed V and J ends, which lost 5 bases and 3 bases, there was a span of 8 bases. The CDR3 is made up of 13 amino acids. Here the CDR3 reads CASSAQFNQPQHF. The CDR3, as DNA: TGTGCCAGCAGTGCCCAGTTCAATCAGCCCCAGCATTTT.

The genes are TRBV5-1 and TRBJ2-7; 10 bases map to TRBD2. Germline V gene data show CDR1 as SGHRS and CDR2 as YFSETQ. This CDR3 is built from 17 residues. After removal of 2 bases from V and 4 bases from J, the junction contained 12 bases not matched to a gene. The CDR3 DNA reads TGCGCCAGCAGCTTAAGTGATTCAGGACTAGCGGAATACGAGCAGTACTTC. Protein product: CASSLSDSGLAEYEQYF.

V is TRBV28 and J is TRBJ2-6; possibly TRBD1 for D (5 bases). The germline V gene encodes CDR1 MDHEN and CDR2 SYDVKM. The CDR3 runs to 20 residues. Trimming shortened V by 4 bases and J by 1 base, and 23 bases separated the two germline ends. The CDR3 here is CASSSPQWAGQESGANVLTF. CDR3 DNA: TGTGCCAGCAGTTCACCCCAGTGGGCAGGGCAAGAATCTGGGGCCAACGTCCTGACTTTC. Full variable domain (outside the CDR3, taken from reference TRBV28 and TRBJ2-6): DVKVTQSSRYLVKRTGEKVFLECVQDMDHENMFWYRQDPGLGLRLIYFSYDVKMKEKGDIPEGYSVSREKKERFSLILESASTNQTSMYLCASSSPQWAGQESGANVLTFGAGSRLTVL.

This sequence joins TRBV7-2 and TRBJ2-2, with D tentatively TRBD1 (6 bases). Germline CDR1 is SGHTA and CDR2 is FQGNSA. The CDR3 loop spans 16 amino acids. V was trimmed by 4 bases and J by 3 bases, leaving 15 bases between them. This CDR3 reads CASSSGPGQYTGELFF. DNA for the CDR3: TGTGCCAGCAGCTCGGGCCCGGGACAATACACCGGGGAGCTGTTTTTT.

V and J are TRBV4-2 and TRBJ2-1; no firm D call. Germline assignment: CDR1 LGHNA and CDR2 YNFKEQ. Trimming cost V 4 bases and J 5 bases, with 6 bases left between them. This CDR3 contains 12 residues. The CDR3 region is CASSPSDNEQFF. In DNA, the CDR3 is TGTGCCAGCAGCCCTTCCGACAATGAGCAGTTCTTC.

This chain links TRBV6-6 with TRBJ2-7; 7 nucleotides agree with TRBD1. Germline assignment: CDR1 MNHNY and CDR2 SVGAGI (reference sequence). The CDR3 contains 14 residues. With 4 bases clipped from V and 1 base from J, the junction kept 4 bases outside the gene matches. CDR3 region: CASSLVGQSYEQYF. In nucleotides, the CDR3 is TGTGCCAGCAGTTTAGTGGGACAGTCCTACGAGCAGTACTTC.

The J gene is TRBJ2-7, the V gene TRBV4-1; D gene unclear. V lost 0 bases and J lost 3, with 18 bases in between. Germline V gene sequence: CDR1 MGHRA, CDR2 YSYEKL. This CDR3 contains 17 residues. The CDR3 loop reads CASSQDPKPLRNYEQYF. The CDR3 DNA follows: TGCGCCAGCAGCCAAGATCCGAAACCACTGCGGAACTACGAGCAGTACTTC.

The chain combines TRBV30 with TRBJ1-6; D is unclear. CDR3 length: 15 residues. The ends were cut back, 0 bases at V and 8 bases at J, with 14 bases in the middle. From germline, CDR1 is GTSNPN and CDR2 SVGIG (reference sequence). CDR3 loop: CAWSVDFVGDSPLHF. As DNA, the CDR3 is TGTGCCTGGAGTGTAGACTTCGTGGGAGATTCACCCCTCCACTTT. Filled out from reference TRBV30 and TRBJ1-6, the complete variable domain reads SQTIHQWPATLVQPVGSPLSLECTVEGTSNPNLYWYRQAAGRGLQLLFYSVGIGQISSEVPQNLSASRPQDRQFILSSKKLLLSDSGFYLCAWSVDFVGDSPLHFGNGTRLTVT.

The chain has TRBV29-1 and TRBJ1-2; 7 bases match TRBD1. The CDR3 is made up of 11 amino acids. J gave up 6 bases and V 6 bases, and 4 bases lay outside the gene matches. Germline V gene lookup returns CDR1 SQVTM and CDR2 ANQGSEA. The CDR3 is CSVDDRDGYTF. The CDR3 DNA is TGCAGCGTCGACGACAGGGATGGCTACACCTTC.

The chain couples TRBV4-2 to TRBJ1-2; D is unresolved. This CDR3 region has 11 residues. Germline V gene data show CDR1 as LGHNA and CDR2 as YNFKEQ. V gave up 0 bases and J gave up 8 bases, with 4 bases separating them. The CDR3 loop reads CASSQERGYTF. As DNA, the CDR3 is TGTGCCAGCAGCCAAGAGAGGGGCTACACCTTC.

The chain links TRBV7-8 to TRBJ2-1; no clear D. Germline V gene sequence: CDR1 SGHVS, CDR2 FQNEAQ. V gave up 5 bases and J gave up 7 bases, with 12 bases separating them. The CDR3 is 13 amino acids. DNA of the CDR3: TGTGCCAGCAGCCTAACGTACTGGAATGAGCAGTTCTTC. It specifies CASSLTYWNEQFF.

This chain joins TRBV19 and TRBJ2-7; tentatively, D is TRBD1 (5 bases). CDR1 LNHDA and CDR2 SQIVND come from the germline V gene (reference sequence). This CDR3 region has 12 residues. Trimming pared 7 bases from V and 5 bases from J, leaving 12 bases between. DNA for the CDR3: TGTGCCAGTACTTCAGGGTTGAACGAGCAGTACTTC. Its protein product is CASTSGLNEQYF.

Here the CDR3 reads CASSVTGGAGESNSPLHF. CDR3 DNA: TGTGCCAGCAGCGTAACTGGGGGAGCGGGGGAGAGTAATTCACCCCTCCACTTT. This chain links TRBV9 with TRBJ1-6; D is perhaps TRBD1 (5 bases). Germline CDR1 reads SGDLS; CDR2 reads YYNGEE. This CDR3 spans 18 amino acids. V gave up 1 base and J gave up 6 bases, with 20 bases separating them.

This clone showed up just a few times. Written as DNA, the CDR3 is TGCGCCAGCAGCCAAGATGGGACTTACGAGCAGTACTTC. As protein: CASSQDGTYEQYF. The genes are TRBV4-3 and TRBJ2-7; D might be TRBD2 (6 bases). Trimming left V 0 bases short and J 4 bases short, with 7 bases between. Germline loops: CDR1 LGHNA, CDR2 YSLEER. The CDR3 totals 13 residues.

This clone was recorded once. The J gene is TRBJ2-5, the V gene TRBV5-1; TRBD1 matches at 7 bases. The closer fit of TRBJ2-7 to the DNA end suggests the J call may be wrong. The CDR3 is 14 residues long. Germline V gene sequence: CDR1 SGHRS, CDR2 YFSETQ. CDR3 DNA: TGCGCCAGCAGCTTACGGGACAGCCCCTACGAGCAGTACTTC. This gives the protein CASSLRDSPYEQYF.

The rearrangement joins TRBV7-6 to TRBJ2-7; D perhaps matches TRBD1 (6 bases). CDR3 length: 14 residues. V lost 0 bases, J lost 4 bases, and 10 bases lay in between. Germline loops: CDR1 SGHVS, CDR2 FNYEAQ. CDR3 sequence reads: CASSLAPRGYEQYF. The CDR3 bases are TGTGCCAGCAGCTTAGCGCCTAGGGGGTACGAGCAGTACTTC.

The chain combines TRBV2 with TRBJ2-7; 7 nucleotides align to TRBD1. Germline lookup yields CDR1 SNHLY and CDR2 FYNNEI. The ends lost 6 bases at V and 1 base at J; junction bases unmatched: 6. CDR3 length: 14 residues. The CDR3 is CASSDRDSSYEQYF. Written as DNA, the CDR3 is TGTGCCAGCAGCGACCGGGACAGTTCCTACGAGCAGTACTTC.

The chain uses TRBV18 and TRBJ2-7; 12 nucleotides line up with TRBD2. The CDR3 is made up of 16 amino acids. V was clipped by 3 bases and J by 2 bases; unmatched bases: 5. Germline V CDR1 and CDR2: KGHSH, LQKENI. As DNA, the CDR3 is TGTGCCAGCTCACCTCTTCTAGCGGGAGGGACCTACGAGCAGTACTTC. As protein: CASSPLLAGGTYEQYF.

Concerning this clone itself: One end of the junction is discordant with germline, which a read error may explain. This chain connects TRBV19 to TRBJ2-1, with 16 bases fitting TRBD2. Looked up from germline, CDR1 is LNHDA and CDR2 is SQIVND (reference sequence). The CDR3 is 15 residues long. The CDR3 nucleotides are TGTGCCACCAGAACCTACGGGACTAGCGGGGGGGGTAAGGTCTTC. Translation: CATRTYGTSGGGKVF.

The genes are TRBV5-4 and TRBJ2-5; 7 bases fit TRBD1. The length of the CDR3 is 14 residues. After removal of 4 bases from V and 4 bases from J, the junction contained 7 bases not matched to a gene. Germline assignment: CDR1 SGHNT and CDR2 YYREEE (reference sequence). This CDR3 is CASSEQGPSETQYF. The DNA for the CDR3 is TGTGCCAGCAGCGAACAGGGGCCGTCAGAGACCCAGTACTTC.

The chain has TRBV18 and TRBJ2-7; TRBD2 matches 13 bases. CDR1 is KGHSH and CDR2 is LQKENI in the germline V gene. J lost 2 bases, V lost 1 base, and 2 bases had no gene match. The CDR3 is made up of 16 amino acids. CDR3 coding DNA: TGTGCCAGCTCACCACTGGGACTAGCGGGAACCTACGAGCAGTACTTC. Translated, it gives CASSPLGLAGTYEQYF.

The V gene is TRBV6-5, the J gene TRBJ2-5; 8 bases match TRBD1. V lost 10 bases and J lost 3; bases outside the gene matches: 7. Germline V gives CDR1 MNHEY, CDR2 SVGAGI. The CDR3 covers 13 residues. CDR3 sequence: CATKAGGEETQYF. The CDR3 DNA reads TGTGCCACCAAGGCAGGGGGCGAAGAGACCCAGTACTTC.